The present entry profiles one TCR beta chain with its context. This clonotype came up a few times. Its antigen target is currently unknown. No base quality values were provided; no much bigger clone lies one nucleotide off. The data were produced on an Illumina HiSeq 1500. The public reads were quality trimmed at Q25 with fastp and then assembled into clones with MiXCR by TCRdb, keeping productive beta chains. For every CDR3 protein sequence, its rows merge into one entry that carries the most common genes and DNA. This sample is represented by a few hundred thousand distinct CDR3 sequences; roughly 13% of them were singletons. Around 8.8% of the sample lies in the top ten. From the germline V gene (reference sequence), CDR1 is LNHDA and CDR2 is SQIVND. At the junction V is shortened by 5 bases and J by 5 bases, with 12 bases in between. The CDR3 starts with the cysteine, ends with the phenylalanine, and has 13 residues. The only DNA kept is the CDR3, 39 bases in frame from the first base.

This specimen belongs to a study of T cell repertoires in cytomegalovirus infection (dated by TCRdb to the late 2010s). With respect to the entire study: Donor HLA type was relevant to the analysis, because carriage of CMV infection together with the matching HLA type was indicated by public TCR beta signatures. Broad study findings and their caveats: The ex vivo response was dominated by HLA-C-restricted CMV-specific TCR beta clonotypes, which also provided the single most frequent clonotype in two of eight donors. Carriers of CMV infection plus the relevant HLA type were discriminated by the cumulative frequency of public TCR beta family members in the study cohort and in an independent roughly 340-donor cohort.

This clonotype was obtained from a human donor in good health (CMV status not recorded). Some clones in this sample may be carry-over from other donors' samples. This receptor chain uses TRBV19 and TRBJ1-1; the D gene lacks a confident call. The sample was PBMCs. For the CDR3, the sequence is CASSWTVGTEAFF. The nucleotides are TGTGCCAGTAGTTGGACGGTGGGGACTGAAGCTTTCTTT.